These 31 T cell receptor beta chains share one sample of origin, sequenced in a study of cytomegalovirus exposure and HLA in healthy donors. Vbeta (60) and Jbeta (13) primers were used in the PCR. TCRdb's table, derived via immunoSEQ multiplex PCR, lists solely in-frame clones and lacks some. The repertoire has 150,000 to 200,000 clones, 79% of them found once; the top ten carry around 1.5%. The sequencing input was PBMCs. The source of these receptors is a woman aged 50 to 60 in good health and CMV-seronegative.

With respect to this clone: No conserved phenylalanine or tryptophan ends this CDR3, so it is likely a read error. It is unclear where the CDR3 begins or ends on the DNA, so no DNA is shown, and the CDR3 is as TCRdb lists it. The chain recombines TRBV6-6 with TRBJ2-7; the table's D call, TRBD2, has no DNA check behind it. CDR1 and CDR2 (germline): MNHNY, SVGAGI (reference sequence). The CDR3 length equals 11 residues, ends included. CDR3 amino acids: CASSAGTFLIL.

The rearrangement joins TRBV5-1 to TRBJ2-3; D might be TRBD1 (6 bases). V lost 4 bases, J lost 0 bases, and 12 bases lay in between. Germline V gives CDR1 SGHRS, CDR2 YFSETQ. This CDR3 has 15 amino acids. CDR3 protein: CASSLGHASTDTQYF. The DNA of the CDR3 is TGCGCCAGCAGCCTGGGACATGCTAGCACAGATACGCAGTATTTT.

The chain joins TRBV19 to TRBJ1-5; 7 bases agree with TRBD1. The junction had 4 bases not matched to a gene; V was cut back by 1 base and J by 4 bases. The CDR3 contains 15 residues. Germline V CDR1 and CDR2: LNHDA, SQIVND (reference sequence). In nucleotides, the CDR3 is TGTGCCAGTAGTATAGTAAAGGGGGCGAATCAGCCCCAGCATTTT. This encodes CASSIVKGANQPQHF.

CDR3 in amino acids: CASSPNAPIRTEAFF. As DNA, the CDR3 is TGTGCCAGCAGCCCAAACGCCCCCATTAGAACTGAAGCTTTCTTT. The chain carries TRBV7-9 and TRBJ1-1, with unresolved D. Per germline, CDR1 SEHNR and CDR2 FQNEAQ (reference sequence). Trimming left V 5 bases short and J 5 bases short, with 18 bases between. CDR3 size: 15 residues.

V is TRBV19 and J is TRBJ2-1; D is unclear. V lost 3 bases and J 0 bases, leaving 3 bases between the germline ends. CDR3 size: 13 residues. Germline V gene lookup returns CDR1 LNHDA and CDR2 SQIVND (reference sequence). This CDR3 reads CASSINSYNEQFF. CDR3 nucleotide sequence: TGTGCCAGTAGTATCAACTCCTACAATGAGCAGTTCTTC. The full variable domain, in which reference TRBV19 and TRBJ2-1 provide the parts outside the CDR3, is DGGITQSPKYLFRKEGQNVTLSCEQNLNHDAMYWYRQDPGQGLRLIYYSQIVNDFQKGDIAEGYSVSREKKESFPLTVTSAQKNPTAFYLCASSINSYNEQFFGPGTRLTVL.

The J gene is TRBJ2-7, the V gene TRBV10-2; maybe TRBD2 (5 bases). Germline V gene sequence: CDR1 WSHSY, CDR2 SAAADI. Trimming shortened V by 4 bases and J by 0 bases, and 7 bases separated the two germline ends. This CDR3 is 13 amino acids long. The CDR3 coding sequence is TGCGCCAGCAGTGGGACTTACTCCTACGAGCAGTACTTC. Protein product: CASSGTYSYEQYF.

This clone was counted a few times. The J gene is TRBJ1-1, the V gene TRBV2; tentatively, D is TRBD1 (5 bases). The CDR3 length is 15 residues. V lost 1 base, J lost 7 bases, and 16 bases lay in between. Germline lookup yields CDR1 SNHLY and CDR2 FYNNEI. CDR3 bases: TGTGCCAGCAGTGAAGGCGACAGACAGATGGGTGAAGCTTTCTTT. Amino acid sequence: CASSEGDRQMGEAFF.

The DNA for the CDR3 is TGTGCCAGCAGCATTCGCGGGGGGGTGGGTCAAGAGACCCAGTACTTC. Protein sequence: CASSIRGGVGQETQYF. V and J are TRBV11-2 and TRBJ2-5; 9 bases line up with TRBD2. The CDR3 totals 16 residues. V trimming: 5 bases; J trimming: 2 bases; junction bases outside the gene matches: 9. Germline loops: CDR1 SGHAT, CDR2 FQNNGV. Combining the CDR3 with reference TRBV11-2 and TRBJ2-5 gives the whole variable domain EAGVAQSPRYKIIEKRQSVAFWCNPISGHATLYWYQQILGQGPKLLIQFQNNGVVDDSQLPKDRFSAERLKGVDSTLKIQPAKLEDSAVYLCASSIRGGVGQETQYFGPGTRLLVL.

The V call is TRBV18, the J call TRBJ1-2; D gene unclear. Trimming shortened V by 1 base and J by 3 bases, and 12 bases separated the two germline ends. CDR1 KGHSH and CDR2 LQKENI come from the germline V gene. The CDR3 extends over 15 amino acids. The CDR3 here is CASSPQTDPYYGYTF. CDR3 DNA: TGTGCCAGCTCACCACAAACAGACCCTTACTATGGCTACACCTTC.

The chain couples TRBV6-5 to TRBJ2-1, with TRBD2 matching over 13 bases. In germline, CDR1 is MNHEY, CDR2 SVGAGI. With V trimmed by 3 bases and J by 8 bases, 4 bases remained unmatched. The CDR3 consists of 15 residues. CDR3 loop: CASSYRTSGSYEQFF. For the CDR3, the DNA is TGTGCCAGCAGTTATCGGACTAGCGGGAGTTATGAGCAGTTCTTC.

V is TRBV6-6 and J is TRBJ1-5; D gene uncertain. CDR3 length equals 15 residues. V was clipped by 6 bases and J by 3 bases, with 15 bases between them. Germline V gene sequence: CDR1 MNHNY, CDR2 SVGAGI (reference sequence). In DNA form, the CDR3 reads TGTGCCAGCAGCTTTCTTGACACCTACAATCAGCCCCAGCATTTT. Amino acid sequence: CASSFLDTYNQPQHF.

The rearrangement uses TRBV7-3 and TRBJ2-1; 12 bases align to TRBD2. V shed 5 bases and J 5 bases; nucleotides not matched to a gene: 10. The CDR3 has 17 residues. Germline-derived CDR1 and CDR2 are SGHTA and FQGTGA. CDR3 amino acids: CASSPQGLAGGHNEQFF. The CDR3 DNA reads TGTGCCAGCAGCCCTCAGGGGCTAGCGGGAGGGCACAATGAGCAGTTCTTC.

This sequence joins TRBV11-2 and TRBJ1-1; tentative D call: TRBD1 (5 bases). Trimming removed 3 bases from V and 0 bases from J, with 17 bases in between. CDR1 SGHAT and CDR2 FQNNGV come from the germline V gene. This CDR3 is 17 amino acids long. The CDR3, as DNA: TGTGCCAGCAGCTTCGGGACCCGGGGGGGGATGAACACTGAAGCTTTCTTT. The encoded protein is CASSFGTRGGMNTEAFF.

This chain joins TRBV28 and TRBJ1-5; a weak D match, TRBD1 (6 bases). This CDR3 is 15 amino acids long. Germline CDR1 and CDR2: MDHEN and SYDVKM. The V gene lost 3 bases and the J gene lost 3 bases, with 12 bases spanning the gap. CDR3 nucleotides: TGTGCCAGCAGTTTTTTACAGGGAAACAATCAGCCCCAGCATTTT. This gives the protein CASSFLQGNNQPQHF.

This clone was detected only a few times. The J gene is TRBJ1-2, the V gene TRBV6-6; 7 bases are shared with TRBD1. Unmatched junction bases numbered 9, after V lost 4 bases and J lost 1 base. The CDR3 length is 16 residues. Germline CDR1 reads MNHNY; CDR2 reads SVGAGI (reference sequence). This chain's CDR3 is CASSSPTTGINYGYTF. The CDR3 region has the DNA TGTGCCAGCAGTTCCCCGACGACAGGGATTAACTATGGCTACACCTTC.

V usage is TRBV6-1 and J usage is TRBJ2-5; 11 positions agree with TRBD2. With V trimmed by 5 bases and J by 3 bases, 5 bases remained unmatched. This CDR3 contains 15 residues. The germline V gene has CDR1 MNHNS and CDR2 SASEGT. The CDR3 sequence: CASSPISGREETQYF. CDR3 nucleotides: TGTGCCAGCAGTCCTATTAGCGGGAGGGAAGAGACCCAGTACTTC.

CDR3 nucleotides: TGTGCCAGCAGCCCCCAGCTCGGGGGATACATTCAGTACTTC. Translated: CASSPQLGGYIQYF. The chain recombines TRBV28 with TRBJ2-4; possibly TRBD2 for D (6 bases). V lost 6 bases and J lost 8, with 17 bases in between. This CDR3 is 14 amino acids long. From germline, CDR1 is MDHEN and CDR2 SYDVKM.

V gene TRBV7-9 combines with J gene TRBJ1-1; the D gene is possibly TRBD1 (6 bases). In germline, CDR1 is SEHNR, CDR2 FQNEAQ (reference sequence). The CDR3 loop spans 14 amino acids. Trimming cost V 5 bases and J 4 bases, with 14 bases left between them. The CDR3 nucleotides are TGTGCCAGCAGCGCCCGACAGGTTCTCACTGAAGCTTTCTTT. It specifies CASSARQVLTEAFF. Complete variable domain (other parts from reference TRBV7-9 and TRBJ1-1): DTGVSQNPRHKITKRGQNVTFRCDPISEHNRLYWYRQTLGQGPEFLTYFQNEAQLEKSRLLSDRFSAERPKGSFSTLEIQRTEQGDSAMYLCASSARQVLTEAFFGQGTRLTVV.

The gene calls are TRBV7-2 and TRBJ2-2; 9 nucleotides line up with TRBD1. The CDR3 length is 17 residues. V dropped 1 base and J dropped 3; count of bases not matched to a gene: 6. CDR1 SGHTA and CDR2 FQGNSA come from the germline V gene. CDR3 sequence: CASSLVGTGIDTGELFF. The DNA of the CDR3 is TGTGCCAGCAGCTTAGTTGGGACAGGGATAGACACCGGGGAGCTGTTTTTT.

CDR3 protein: CASSFRTGAAEAFF. The CDR3 DNA sequence: TGTGCCAGCAGCTTTCGGACAGGGGCGGCGGAAGCTTTCTTT. J is TRBJ1-1 and V is TRBV5-8; the match to TRBD1 covers 9 bases. Germline CDR1 and CDR2: SGHTS and YDEGEE. V dropped 2 bases and J dropped 8; count of bases not matched to a gene: 7. The CDR3 sequence is 14 residues long.

The sample holds a few counts of this clone. This chain connects TRBV27 to TRBJ2-3; D is possibly TRBD1 (5 bases). Germline lookup yields CDR1 MNHEY and CDR2 SMNVEV (reference sequence). Trimming stripped 4 bases from V and 2 bases from J, with 10 bases between. The CDR3 extends over 14 amino acids. The CDR3 loop reads CASSWKGSTDTQYF. CDR3 in DNA: TGTGCCAGCAGTTGGAAGGGGTCCACAGATACGCAGTATTTT.

This rearrangement joins TRBV6-5 to TRBJ2-7; 12 positions match TRBD2. Germline V gene lookup returns CDR1 MNHEY and CDR2 SVGAGI. Trimming removed 0 bases from V and 3 bases from J; junction bases left unmatched: 3. The CDR3 extends over 16 amino acids. As DNA, the CDR3 is TGTGCCAGCAGTTACTCGGGGACTAGCGGGTACTACGAGCAGTACTTC. This gives the protein CASSYSGTSGYYEQYF.

This chain links TRBV6-5 with TRBJ2-7, with 10 bases fitting TRBD1. The V gene's germline CDR1 is MNHEY and CDR2 SVGAGI. The J segment lost 6 bases and the V segment lost 6 bases, leaving 11 bases of the junction unmatched. The CDR3 sequence is 15 residues long. CDR3 in DNA: TGTGCCAGCAGCCTAGTCGGGACAGGGGCCCCCGAGCAGTACTTC. It specifies CASSLVGTGAPEQYF.

The V gene is TRBV19, the J gene TRBJ2-1; possible D gene TRBD1, 6 bases. Germline CDR1 reads LNHDA; CDR2 reads SQIVND (reference sequence). The germline V and J ends were trimmed by 5 bases and 6 bases, with 20 bases remaining between them. This CDR3 region has 16 residues. The CDR3 DNA reads as TGTGCCAGTAGTCCCTGGACAGCTTACATCGGCAATGAGCAGTTCTTC. This encodes CASSPWTAYIGNEQFF. Filled out from reference TRBV19 and TRBJ2-1, the complete variable domain reads DGGITQSPKYLFRKEGQNVTLSCEQNLNHDAMYWYRQDPGQGLRLIYYSQIVNDFQKGDIAEGYSVSREKKESFPLTVTSAQKNPTAFYLCASSPWTAYIGNEQFFGPGTRLTVL.

The chain recombines TRBV28 with TRBJ1-5, with 7 bases matching TRBD1. This CDR3 region has 16 residues. Germline V lookup: CDR1 MDHEN, CDR2 SYDVKM. V gave up 6 bases and J gave up 0 bases; unmatched junction bases: 8. The CDR3 DNA sequence: TGTGCCAGCAGAGGGGGACAGTGGAATAGCAATCAGCCCCAGCATTTT. Its translation is CASRGGQWNSNQPQHF.

The chain employs TRBV6-7 and TRBJ2-7; D is undetermined. TRBV6-7 is labeled an ORF, and its function is uncertain. Trimming removed 2 bases from V and 0 bases from J, with 17 bases in between. CDR3 size: 17 residues. The CDR3: CASSYPPADTNSYEQYF. The CDR3 DNA sequence: TGTGCCAGCAGTTACCCTCCTGCCGACACGAACTCCTACGAGCAGTACTTC.

V usage is TRBV5-4 and J usage is TRBJ1-2; D possibly corresponds to TRBD1 (5 bases). This CDR3 region has 16 residues. The germline V and J ends were trimmed by 0 bases and 4 bases, with 16 bases remaining between them. The germline V gene encodes CDR1 SGHNT and CDR2 YYREEE (reference sequence). The CDR3 is CASSLGAAGNLYGYTF. CDR3 nucleotide sequence: TGTGCCAGCAGCTTGGGTGCGGCAGGGAACCTCTATGGCTACACCTTC.

In this sample, this clone turned up a few times. V and J are TRBV5-4 and TRBJ1-2; no clear D gene. Per the germline V gene, CDR1 is SGHNT and CDR2 is YYREEE (reference sequence). The length of the CDR3 is 15 residues. V was pared by 0 bases and J by 0 bases, with 9 bases between. In nucleotides, the CDR3 is TGTGCCAGCAGCTTGGATGGCGGATCTAACTATGGCTACACCTTC. This codes for CASSLDGGSNYGYTF.

This clone was observed a few times. This chain uses TRBV6-5 with TRBJ1-4; 9 bases align to TRBD1. The CDR3 has 14 residues. Germline trimming cut 0 bases from V and 8 bases from J; bases unmatched to any gene: 1. Germline values: CDR1 MNHEY, CDR2 SVGAGI. In DNA, the CDR3 is TGTGCCAGCAGTTACTCGGGACAGGGCGAAAAACTGTTTTTT. Its translation: CASSYSGQGEKLFF.

Only one count was recorded for this clone. The V call is TRBV28, the J call TRBJ1-1; no definite D call. V lost 11 bases, J lost 7 bases, and 11 bases lay in between. CDR1 and CDR2 from the germline V gene are MDHEN and SYDVKM. This CDR3 has 10 residues. CDR3 loop: CAVQRLEAFF. For the CDR3, the DNA is TGTGCCGTCCAGAGACTTGAAGCTTTCTTT.

This clone was recorded only once. This chain links TRBV5-4 with TRBJ2-5; possible D gene TRBD2, 6 bases. Trimming removed 0 bases from V and 1 base from J, with 10 bases in between. CDR3 size: 15 residues. Germline V gene data show CDR1 as SGHNT and CDR2 as YYREEE (reference sequence). CDR3 in amino acids: CASSLGGGIQETQYF. The CDR3 bases are TGTGCCAGCAGCTTGGGAGGAGGGATCCAAGAGACCCAGTACTTC.